The 12 T cell receptor beta chains presented below share a single source sample, sequenced in a study of neurological immune-mediated disorders. TCRdb re-analysed the 5' RACE reads in MiXCR, keeping a single row per CDR3 protein. The top ten hold approximately 11% of the sample, which has 55,000 to 75,000 distinct CDR3 sequences, roughly 13% seen once. Sequencing used PBMCs. The receptors shown here come from a woman aged 55-69 years with HTLV-1-associated myelopathy (HAM/TSP).

This clonotype was detected ten times or more. The chain is built from TRBV10-3 and TRBJ1-1; D gene unclear. Trimming cost V 2 bases and J 5 bases, with 9 bases left between them. This CDR3 spans 13 amino acids. Germline CDR1 ENHRY, CDR2 SYGVKD. CDR3 protein: CAISEGLGTEAFF. In DNA form, the CDR3 reads TGTGCCATCAGTGAGGGCTTGGGGACTGAAGCTTTCTTT.

Notes on this clonotype: It may be a read error: a sequence one base away is much more abundant. The chain couples TRBV25-1 to TRBJ1-2; D gene uncertain. The CDR3 has 12 residues. CDR1 and CDR2 from the germline V gene are MGHDK and SYGVNS. CDR3 bases: TGTGTCAGCAGTGATCTTAACTATGGCTACACCTTC. Its protein product is CVSSDLNYGYTF.

By share of the sample, this clonotype is medium-sized. V is TRBV27 and J is TRBJ2-7; 11 bases line up with TRBD2. V dropped 5 bases and J dropped 2; count of bases not matched to a gene: 5. This CDR3 is 15 amino acids long. Germline V gene lookup returns CDR1 MNHEY and CDR2 SMNVEV (reference sequence). The CDR3 region has the DNA TGTGCCAGCAGTGTAACTAGCGGGAGTGCCTACGAGCAGTACTTC. Protein sequence: CASSVTSGSAYEQYF.

This clonotype has ten or more counts. This may be a read error, as it is one base from a much larger clone. The chain carries TRBV5-1 and TRBJ2-1, with D perhaps TRBD2 (5 bases). The V gene lost 3 bases and the J gene lost 10 bases, with 11 bases spanning the gap. This CDR3 is built from 12 residues. CDR1 is SGHRS and CDR2 is YFSETQ in the germline V gene. Here the CDR3 DNA reads TGCGCCAGCAGCTCGACTAATTGGGAGCAGTTCTTC. It is translated as CASSSTNWEQFF.

Ten or more counts support this clonotype. The chain recombines TRBV7-9 with TRBJ2-5, with unresolved D. Germline CDR1 and CDR2: SEHNR and FQNEAQ (reference sequence). V lost 2 bases, J lost 3 bases, and 10 bases lay in between. CDR3 length: 14 amino acids. The CDR3 sequence is CASSLFSEEETQYF. As DNA, the CDR3 is TGTGCCAGCAGCTTATTTTCGGAAGAAGAGACCCAGTACTTC. Drawing the rest from reference TRBV7-9 and TRBJ2-5, the complete variable domain is DTGVSQNPRHKITKRGQNVTFRCDPISEHNRLYWYRQTLGQGPEFLTYFQNEAQLEKSRLLSDRFSAERPKGSFSTLEIQRTEQGDSAMYLCASSLFSEEETQYFGPGTRLLVL.

In this sample, this clonotype turned up many times. V gene TRBV20-1 combines with J gene TRBJ2-5, with 13 bases that match TRBD2. This CDR3 comprises 16 residues. From germline, CDR1 is DFQATT and CDR2 SNEGSKA (reference sequence). J lost 5 bases, V lost 1 base, and 7 bases had no gene match. The CDR3 DNA reads TGCAGTGCTAGAGCCACTAGCGGGAGGGTTTTGGAGACCCAGTACTTC. Its protein product is CSARATSGRVLETQYF.

This clonotype was counted ten times or more. The gene calls are TRBV12-3 or TRBV12-4 and TRBJ2-2; 11 bases are a match to TRBD2. V gave up 4 bases and J gave up 7 bases; unmatched junction bases: 2. The CDR3 sequence is 14 residues long. CDR3 bases: TGTGCCAGCAGTTGGGGGACTAGCGGCGGGGAGCTGTTTTTT. This codes for CASSWGTSGGELFF.

Comments on this clonotype: One end of the junction does not line up with germline, which may come from a read error. V and J are TRBV5-1 and TRBJ2-1; D is undetermined. CDR3 length: 15 residues. CDR1 and CDR2 (germline): SGHRS, YFSETQ. CDR3 sequence reads: CASSLWWESHNEQFF. Written as DNA, the CDR3 is TGCGCCAGCAGCTTGTGGTGGGAATCGCACAATGAGCAGTTCTTT. Complete variable domain (other parts from reference TRBV5-1 and TRBJ2-1): KAGVTQTPRYLIKTRGQQVTLSCSPISGHRSVSWYQQTPGQGLQFLFEYFSETQRNKGNFPGRFSGRQFSNSRSEMNVSTLELGDSALYLCASSLWWESHNEQFFGPGTRLTVL.

This clonotype was counted at least ten times. DNA for the CDR3: TGCAGTGCAGATAGCGGGAGGGCCCCCGGGGAGCTGTTTTTT. Amino acid sequence: CSADSGRAPGELFF. The chain combines TRBV20-1 with TRBJ2-2; the match to TRBD2 covers 11 bases. The CDR3 has 14 amino acids. V was clipped by 6 bases and J by 6 bases; unmatched bases: 6. CDR1 DFQATT and CDR2 SNEGSKA come from the germline V gene (reference sequence).

The table lists this clonotype with many counts. The V call is TRBV28, the J call TRBJ2-1; D unclear. The CDR3 consists of 11 residues. In germline, CDR1 is MDHEN, CDR2 SYDVKM. V shed 6 bases and J shed 10 bases, with 10 bases lying between them. As DNA, the CDR3 is TGTGCCAGCAGGACCGATCTCGAGCAGTTCTTC. Translation: CASRTDLEQFF.

This clonotype appeared many times. The chain employs TRBV7-8 and TRBJ2-3; possible D gene TRBD2, 6 bases. The germline CDR1 and CDR2 sequences are SGHVS and FQNEAQ. This CDR3 spans 11 amino acids. Trimming pared 3 bases from V and 10 bases from J, leaving 8 bases between. The CDR3 DNA reads as TGTGCCAGCAGCTTTGGCGGGGCGCAGTATTTT. Translation: CASSFGGAQYF.

This clonotype was counted ten times or more. The V call is TRBV3-1, the J call TRBJ2-7, with 11 bases identical to TRBD2. V trimming: 0 bases; J trimming: 6 bases; junction bases outside the gene matches: 1. Germline values: CDR1 LGHDT, CDR2 YNNKEL (reference sequence). The CDR3 length is 14 residues. The CDR3: CASSQETSGIEQYF. Written as DNA, the CDR3 is TGTGCCAGCAGCCAAGAGACTAGCGGGATCGAGCAGTACTTC.